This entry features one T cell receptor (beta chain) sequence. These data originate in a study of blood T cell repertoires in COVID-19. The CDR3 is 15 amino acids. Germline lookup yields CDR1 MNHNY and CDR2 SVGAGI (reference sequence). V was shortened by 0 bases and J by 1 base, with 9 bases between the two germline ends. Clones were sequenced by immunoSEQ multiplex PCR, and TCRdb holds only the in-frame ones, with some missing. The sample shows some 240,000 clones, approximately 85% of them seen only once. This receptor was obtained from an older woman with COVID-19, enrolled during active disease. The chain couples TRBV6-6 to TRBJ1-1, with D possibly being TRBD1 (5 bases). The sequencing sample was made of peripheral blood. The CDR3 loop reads CASSYSITGNTEAFF. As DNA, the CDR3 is TGTGCCAGCAGTTACTCTATAACAGGGAACACTGAAGCTTTCTTT.